The TCR beta chain described here comes from a study of identical twins. In the case of this clonotype: The antigen remains unidentified.

TCRdb passed the 5' RACE reads through MiXCR, listing each CDR3 protein once. The repertoire includes roughly 1.6 million distinct CDR3 sequences, about 30% of them detected once, and less than 0.35% sits in the top ten. Points from the study as a whole: Invariant populations such as MAIT and iNKT cells could partly muddle zero-insertion analyses.

The germline gives CDR1 MDHEN, CDR2 SYDVKM. Trimming shortened V by 6 bases and J by 8 bases, and 7 bases separated the two germline ends. This CDR3 region has 11 residues. The TCR originated in a newborn girl in good health. The V call is TRBV28, the J call TRBJ1-4; D unresolved. The sample taken for sequencing was cord blood. CDR3 residues: CASRLEEKLFF. The DNA for the CDR3 is TGTGCCAGCAGGCTTGAGGAAAAACTGTTTTTT.